This is a list of T cell receptor beta chains from one sample in a study of regulatory T cells. Assay: immunoSEQ multiplex PCR; the TCRdb copy retains only in-frame clones and omits some. The profile shows 5,000 to 6,500 clones, 80% to 90% of them singletons. The sequenced sample consisted of CD4+ Tregs sorted from blood. The receptors originated from a person between 18 and 30 years old with CD3G deficiency. Both conserved end residues are part of each CDR3. A D gene is named only where the DNA matches it firmly. Size is stated for part of the rows, as once, few or many counts, or as a class when the clone is expanded.

size | J | D | length | V | DNA | CDR3
once | TRBJ1-5 | - | 15 | TRBV28 | TGTGCCAGCAGCCTCACGCGGGGAATAGGTCAGCCCCAGCATTTT | CASSLTRGIGQPQHF
- | TRBJ2-1 | TRBD2 | 17 | TRBV11-2 | TGTGCCAGCAGCTTGGTGGGAGGGGCGCTAATAGTGGATGAGCAGTTCTTC | CASSLVGGALIVDEQFF
- | TRBJ1-2 | TRBD1 | 15 | TRBV6-1 | TGTGCCAGCAGGGACAGGGGCTTAGCCAGCTATGGCTACACCTTC | CASRDRGLASYGYTF
- | TRBJ2-3 | - | 15 | TRBV5-1 | TGCGCCAGCAGCTTATGGGGGGCCGTGACAGATACGCAGTATTTT | CASSLWGAVTDTQYF
- | TRBJ2-7 | - | 13 | TRBV6-1 | TGTGCCAGCAGTGGCACAGCTTACTACGAGCAGTACTTC | CASSGTAYYEQYF
- | TRBJ1-2 | - | 15 | TRBV28 | TGTGCCAGCAGCACGCTTCGGGTCAGGGGATATGGCTACACCTTC | CASSTLRVRGYGYTF
few | TRBJ1-1 | TRBD1 | 13 | TRBV5-1 | TGCGCCAGCAGCCAGGACAGGGGCACTGAAGCTTTCTTT | CASSQDRGTEAFF
once | TRBJ2-2 | - | 15 | TRBV28 | TGTGCCAGCAGTACCCACCTAGCGCCGTCCGGGGAGCTGTTTTTT | CASSTHLAPSGELFF
- | TRBJ2-1 | - | 14 | TRBV18 | TGTGCCAGCTCACGAGGCAGGTCAAATAATGAGCAGTTCTTC | CASSRGRSNNEQFF
- | TRBJ1-1 | - | 14 | TRBV6-5 | TGTGCCAGCAGCAAGTCCCCCCCGGACACTGAAGCTTTCTTT | CASSKSPPDTEAFF
- | TRBJ1-2 | - | 13 | TRBV5-5 | TGTGCCAGCAGCCGCATCAGGGTACGTGGCTACACCTTC | CASSRIRVRGYTF
- | TRBJ2-1 | - | 15 | TRBV11-2 | TGTGCCAGCAGCTTAGGCAGGGGGGGGTACAATGAGCAGTTCTTC | CASSLGRGGYNEQFF
- | TRBJ2-7 | - | 16 | TRBV28 | TGTGCCAGCAGTTCTCGTCGGACAGGGAGGGTGTACGAGCAGTACTTC | CASSSRRTGRVYEQYF
- | TRBJ1-2 | - | 12 | TRBV6-5 | TGTGCCAGCAGCACTGGGCTTGATGGCTACACCTTC | CASSTGLDGYTF
- | TRBJ1-1 | - | 13 | TRBV6-1 | TGTGCCAGCAGCCACACCTACCACACTGAAGCTTTCTTT | CASSHTYHTEAFF
- | TRBJ1-4 | - | 14 | TRBV5-5 | TGTGCCAGCAGCCCGGAGGGGATTGGTGAAAAACTGTTTTTT | CASSPEGIGEKLFF
- | TRBJ2-2 | TRBD2 | 15 | TRBV19 | TGTGCCAGTAGCCTAGCGGGAGGGCACACCGGGGAGCTGTTTTTT | CASSLAGGHTGELFF
once | TRBJ1-2 | - | 13 | TRBV6-6 | TGTGCCAGCAGTCGCGGACAGCGGAGGGGCTACACCTTC | CASSRGQRRGYTF
- | TRBJ2-3 | TRBD2 | 13 | TRBV7-2 | TGTGCCAGCAGCTTAAGCGGGGCAGATACGCAGTATTTT | CASSLSGADTQYF
- | TRBJ2-1 | - | 11 | TRBV5-1 | TGCGCCAGCAGCCAAGGGGTTGAGCAGTTCTTC | CASSQGVEQFF
- | TRBJ2-3 | TRBD2 | 17 | TRBV28 | TGTGCCAGCAGTTCTCAAACTAGCGGGCTCAGGGGAGATACGCAGTATTTT | CASSSQTSGLRGDTQYF
- | TRBJ2-7 | TRBD1 | 13 | TRBV7-9 | TGTGCCAGCAGCAAGACAGGGGCCTACGAGCAGTACTTC | CASSKTGAYEQYF
few | TRBJ2-3 | TRBD2 | 16 | TRBV5-1 | TGCGCCAGCAGCTTGGACTACGCGGGAGGGCCAGATACGCAGTATTTT | CASSLDYAGGPDTQYF
- | TRBJ1-2 | - | 12 | TRBV6-6 | TGTGCCAGCAGTTACGGCGGCGGTGGCTACACCTTC | CASSYGGGGYTF
- | TRBJ2-5 | - | 15 | TRBV19 | TGTGCCAGTAGTTCGACAGGTGCTAAAGGAGAGACCCAGTACTTC | CASSSTGAKGETQYF
- | TRBJ2-3 | - | 14 | TRBV5-1 | TGCGCCAGCAGCTTGAGGGATGAGGCAGATACGCAGTATTTT | CASSLRDEADTQYF
- | TRBJ2-4 | TRBD1 | 16 | TRBV19 | TGTGCCAGTAGTTCAAGACAGGGGTGGGCCAAAAACATTCAGTACTTC | CASSSRQGWAKNIQYF
- | TRBJ2-1 | - | 12 | TRBV9 | TGTGCCAGCAGCCTTGGGTCCAATGAGCAGTTCTTC | CASSLGSNEQFF
- | TRBJ2-7 | - | 14 | TRBV5-1 | TGCGCCAGCAGCTTGGAGGGCAACTCCTACGAGCAGTACTTC | CASSLEGNSYEQYF
- | TRBJ2-7 | - | 11 | TRBV18 | TGTGCCAGCTCACTCGGCTACGAGCAGTACTTC | CASSLGYEQYF
- | TRBJ2-3 | - | 15 | TRBV7-9 | TGTGCCAGCAGCTCCTTTGGGTCCGGGGAGGATACGCAGTATTTT | CASSSFGSGEDTQYF
- | TRBJ2-1 | TRBD2 | 15 | TRBV5-1 | TGCGCCAGCAGCTTGGGGGGACTAGTAGGCAATGAGCAGTTCTTC | CASSLGGLVGNEQFF
- | TRBJ2-3 | - | 11 | TRBV7-9 | TGTGCCAGCAGCTTAACCGATACGCAGTATTTT | CASSLTDTQYF
once | TRBJ2-7 | TRBD2 | 13 | TRBV28 | TGTGCCAGCTCGGCGGGAGGTATAGGCGAGCAGTACTTC | CASSAGGIGEQYF
- | TRBJ1-2 | - | 17 | TRBV28 | TGTGCCAGCAGCTCCTTCATGGACAGTTTAGGGAACTATGGCTACACCTTC | CASSSFMDSLGNYGYTF
- | TRBJ1-1 | - | 15 | TRBV28 | TGTGCCAGCAGTCGTGGAGGGACAAGGGGCACTGAAGCTTTCTTT | CASSRGGTRGTEAFF
- | TRBJ2-2 | - | 15 | TRBV5-1 | TGCGCCAGCAGCTTATTCCAATCGAACACCGGGGAGCTGTTTTTT | CASSLFQSNTGELFF
- | TRBJ2-7 | TRBD2 | 13 | TRBV28 | TGTGCCAGCAGTTTCAACCTAGCGGGAGGAACGTACTTC | CASSFNLAGGTYF
- | TRBJ2-1 | - | 14 | TRBV6-1 | TGTGCCAGCAATTCGGGTGGAACCTACAATGAGCAGTTCTTC | CASNSGGTYNEQFF
- | TRBJ1-1 | - | 13 | TRBV19 | TGTGCCAGTAATAACAGGAGGTACACTGAAGCTTTCTTT | CASNNRRYTEAFF
once | TRBJ2-3 | - | 16 | TRBV5-1 | TGCGCCAGCAGCTTGGGACAGCCCGGACGAGGAAATACGCAGTATTTT | CASSLGQPGRGNTQYF
- | TRBJ2-5 | - | 15 | TRBV18 | TGTGCCAGCTCACCACTAGGGCAGTCGGGAGAGACCCAGTACTTC | CASSPLGQSGETQYF
- | TRBJ2-6 | - | 16 | TRBV5-1 | TGCGCCAGCAGCCGTGTGACAGGTGATGGGGCCAACGTCCTGACTTTC | CASSRVTGDGANVLTF
- | TRBJ2-5 | - | 15 | TRBV7-9 | TGTGCCAGCAGCGCCTACGGGGGAAACCAAGAGACCCAGTACTTC | CASSAYGGNQETQYF
- | TRBJ2-7 | - | 15 | TRBV28 | TGTGCCAGCAGTTCTCTCCAGGGGCTGTTGGGGCGACAGTACTTC | CASSSLQGLLGRQYF
- | TRBJ1-2 | - | 11 | TRBV20-1 | TGCAGTGCTCCCGGGATTTCTGGCTACACCTTC | CSAPGISGYTF
- | TRBJ2-7 | TRBD2 | 15 | TRBV28 | TGTGCCAGCAGTTTAGGAGCGGGAGTGTTAGGCGAGCAGTACTTC | CASSLGAGVLGEQYF
- | TRBJ2-3 | TRBD2 | 15 | TRBV7-9 | TGTGCCAGCAGCTTATTCAGCGGGAGAACAGATACGCAGTATTTT | CASSLFSGRTDTQYF
- | TRBJ2-7 | - | 14 | TRBV27 | TGTGCCAGCAGTTTTAGAGGACACGGCTACGAGCAGTACTTC | CASSFRGHGYEQYF
- | TRBJ1-5 | - | 16 | TRBV28 | TGTGCCAGCAGTGGACCGGTCCCCAGGCGCAATCAGCCCCAGCATTTT | CASSGPVPRRNQPQHF
- | TRBJ1-5 | - | 13 | TRBV13 | TGTGCCAGCAGCCCGTTCGGCAATCAGCCCCAGCATTTT | CASSPFGNQPQHF
- | TRBJ2-1 | TRBD1 | 12 | TRBV5-1 | TGCGCCAGCAGCTTGGGACAGGGAGAGGTGTTCTTC | CASSLGQGEVFF
once | TRBJ2-7 | - | 14 | TRBV5-1 | TGCGCCAGCAGCTTGCAGGGGCCCTCGGACGAGCAGTACTTC | CASSLQGPSDEQYF
- | TRBJ2-2 | - | 13 | TRBV6-6 | TGTGCCAGCAGAACCAGGGATACCGGGGAGCTGTTTTTT | CASRTRDTGELFF
- | TRBJ2-1 | - | 15 | TRBV5-1 | TGCGCCAGCACAAGTGGACAGAGCTCCTACAATGAGCAGTTCTTC | CASTSGQSSYNEQFF
- | TRBJ1-1 | - | 14 | TRBV6-1 | TGTGCCAGCAGTCCCGGGACCTGGGGGACTGAAGCTTTCTTT | CASSPGTWGTEAFF
once | TRBJ2-5 | TRBD2 | 16 | TRBV5-1 | TGCGCCAGCAGCGCCGGACTAGCGCATTTCCAAGAGACCCAGTACTTC | CASSAGLAHFQETQYF
- | TRBJ2-7 | - | 14 | TRBV28 | TGTGCCAGCAGTTCTGGGGGGACAAACTACGAGCAGTACTTC | CASSSGGTNYEQYF
- | TRBJ2-2 | - | 14 | TRBV19 | TGTGCCAGTAGTATCGGGGGACCAACCGGGGAGCTGTTTTTT | CASSIGGPTGELFF
- | TRBJ2-5 | - | 13 | TRBV5-1 | TGCGCCAGCAGCTTGGGGTTCCAAGAGACCCAGTACTTC | CASSLGFQETQYF